This T cell receptor beta chain stems from a study of blood T cell repertoires in COVID-19. Study summary: Samples representing acute and convalescent COVID-19 were sourced from the United States, Italy and Spain.

Only in-frame clones appear in the TCRdb table, and some are missing; sequencing was by immunoSEQ multiplex PCR. In the table there are around 120,000 clones, roughly 90% of which are singletons. Seattle participants joined during active infection and were tracked over time. This clone was detected once. The CDR3 spans 15 residues. CDR1 and CDR2 from the germline V gene are MNHEY and SVGAGI. V was trimmed by 1 base and J by 1 base, leaving 8 bases between them. The chain couples TRBV6-5 to TRBJ1-3; TRBD1 might be the D (5 bases). The TCR originated in a woman aged 55-75 years with COVID-19, enrolled during active disease. Material: peripheral blood. The CDR3 is CASSYYGQSGNTIYF. The CDR3 DNA reads TGTGCCAGCAGTTACTACGGACAATCTGGAAACACCATATATTTT.